The subject of this entry is one TCR beta chain. The repertoire was sequenced with immunoSEQ multiplex PCR; TCRdb's copy has only in-frame clones and lacks some. The data hold about 76,000 clones, with approximately 94% observed a single time. The sample is drawn from a study of T cell changes during pregnancy in multiple sclerosis. CDR3 length: 11 amino acids. CDR1 DFQATT and CDR2 SNEGSKA come from the germline V gene (reference sequence). V was pared by 7 bases and J by 5 bases, with 11 bases between. This rearrangement joins TRBV20-1 to TRBJ1-1, with D possibly matching TRBD1 (6 bases). This clonotype was sampled from a female donor with multiple sclerosis, enrolled in a pregnancy study. The input for sequencing was peripheral blood, taken in the third trimester of pregnancy. DNA for the CDR3: TGCAGTGGGCACAGGGCTACTGAAGCTTTCTTT. It specifies CSGHRATEAFF.